This T cell receptor (beta chain) comes out of a study of human thymus T cells. An approximately 0.5-1 mL peripheral blood aliquot was taken intraoperatively from four of eight donors. V dropped 5 bases and J dropped 10 bases, with 14 bases sitting between them. The CDR3 length is 12 residues. Germline V gives CDR1 SGHDN, CDR2 FVKESK. The protocol was immunoSEQ multiplex PCR, while the TCRdb copy is restricted to in-frame clones and leaves out a portion. The sample has 35,000 to 55,000 clones; roughly 94% are singletons. The TCR sequence derives from a boy less than two years old with a congenital heart defect but otherwise immunologically healthy. The chain employs TRBV14 and TRBJ1-1; D possibly corresponds to TRBD1 (6 bases). The sequenced material came from blood. The CDR3 loop is CASSSGQRIAFF. CDR3 bases: TGTGCCAGCAGCTCGGGACAAAGGATAGCTTTCTTT.